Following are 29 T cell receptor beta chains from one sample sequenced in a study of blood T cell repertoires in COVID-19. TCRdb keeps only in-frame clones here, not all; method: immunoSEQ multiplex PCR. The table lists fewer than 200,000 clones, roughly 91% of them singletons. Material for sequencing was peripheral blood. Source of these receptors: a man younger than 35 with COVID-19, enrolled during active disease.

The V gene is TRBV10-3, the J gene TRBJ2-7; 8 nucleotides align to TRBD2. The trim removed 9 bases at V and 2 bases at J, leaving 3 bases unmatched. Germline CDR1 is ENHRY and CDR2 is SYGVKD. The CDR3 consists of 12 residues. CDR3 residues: CAIAGVTYEQYF. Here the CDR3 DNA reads TGTGCCATAGCGGGAGTGACCTACGAGCAGTACTTC.

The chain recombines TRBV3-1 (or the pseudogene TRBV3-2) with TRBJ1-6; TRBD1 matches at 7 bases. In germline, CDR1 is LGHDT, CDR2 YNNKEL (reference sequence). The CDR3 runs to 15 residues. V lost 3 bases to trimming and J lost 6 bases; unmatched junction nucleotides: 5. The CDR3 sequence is CASSQTGRPNSPLHF. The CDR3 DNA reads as TGTGCCAGCAGCCAGACAGGGAGGCCTAATTCACCCCTCCACTTT.

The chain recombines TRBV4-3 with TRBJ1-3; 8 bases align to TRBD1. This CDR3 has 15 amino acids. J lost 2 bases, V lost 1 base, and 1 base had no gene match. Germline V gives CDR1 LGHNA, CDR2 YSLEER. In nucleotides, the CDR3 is TGCGCCAGCAGCCAAGTACAGGGGGCTGGAAACACCATATATTTT. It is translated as CASSQVQGAGNTIYF.

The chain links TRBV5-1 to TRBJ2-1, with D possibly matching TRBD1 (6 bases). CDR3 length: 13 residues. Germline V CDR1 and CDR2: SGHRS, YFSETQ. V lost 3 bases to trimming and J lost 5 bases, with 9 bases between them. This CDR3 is CASSYHRDNEQFF. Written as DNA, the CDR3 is TGCGCCAGCAGCTATCACAGGGACAATGAGCAGTTCTTC. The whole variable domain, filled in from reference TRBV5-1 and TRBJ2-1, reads KAGVTQTPRYLIKTRGQQVTLSCSPISGHRSVSWYQQTPGQGLQFLFEYFSETQRNKGNFPGRFSGRQFSNSRSEMNVSTLELGDSALYLCASSYHRDNEQFFGPGTRLTVL.

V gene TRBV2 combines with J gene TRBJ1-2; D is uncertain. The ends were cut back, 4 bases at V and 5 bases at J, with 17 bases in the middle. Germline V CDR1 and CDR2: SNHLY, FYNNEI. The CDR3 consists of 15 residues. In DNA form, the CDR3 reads TGTGCCAGCAGTGGAACGGGGTCCCGAGGGTATGGCTACACCTTC. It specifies CASSGTGSRGYGYTF.

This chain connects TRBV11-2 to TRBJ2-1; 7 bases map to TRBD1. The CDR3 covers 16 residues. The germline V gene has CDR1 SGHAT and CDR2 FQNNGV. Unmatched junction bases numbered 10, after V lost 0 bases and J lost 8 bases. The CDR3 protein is CASSLDMVQGEHEQFF. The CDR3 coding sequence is TGTGCCAGCAGCTTAGATATGGTGCAGGGGGAACATGAGCAGTTCTTC. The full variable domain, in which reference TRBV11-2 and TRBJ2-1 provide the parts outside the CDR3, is EAGVAQSPRYKIIEKRQSVAFWCNPISGHATLYWYQQILGQGPKLLIQFQNNGVVDDSQLPKDRFSAERLKGVDSTLKIQPAKLEDSAVYLCASSLDMVQGEHEQFFGPGTRLTVL.

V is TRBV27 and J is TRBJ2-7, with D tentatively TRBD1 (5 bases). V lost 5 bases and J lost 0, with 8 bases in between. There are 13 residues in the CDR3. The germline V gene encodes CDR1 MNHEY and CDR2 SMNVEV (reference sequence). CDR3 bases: TGTGCCAGCAGTGGGCAGGGCTCCTACGAGCAGTACTTC. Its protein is CASSGQGSYEQYF.

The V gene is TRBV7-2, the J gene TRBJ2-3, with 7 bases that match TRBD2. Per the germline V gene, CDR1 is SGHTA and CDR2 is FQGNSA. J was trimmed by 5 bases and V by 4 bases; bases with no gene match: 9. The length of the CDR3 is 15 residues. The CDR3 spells CASSWEGLVQDTQYF. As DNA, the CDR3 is TGTGCCAGCAGCTGGGAAGGACTAGTCCAAGATACGCAGTATTTT.

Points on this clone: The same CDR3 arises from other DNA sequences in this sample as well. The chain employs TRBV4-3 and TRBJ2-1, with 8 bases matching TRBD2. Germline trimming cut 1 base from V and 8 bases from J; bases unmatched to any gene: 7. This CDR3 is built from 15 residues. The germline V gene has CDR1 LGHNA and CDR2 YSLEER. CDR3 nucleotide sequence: TGCGCCAGCAGCCAAGGGCTAGCGGGTACCGATGAGCAGTTCTTC. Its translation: CASSQGLAGTDEQFF.

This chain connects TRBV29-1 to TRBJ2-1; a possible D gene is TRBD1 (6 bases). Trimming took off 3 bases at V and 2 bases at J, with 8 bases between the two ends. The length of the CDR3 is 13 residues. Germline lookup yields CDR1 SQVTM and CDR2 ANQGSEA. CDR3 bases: TGCAGCGTTGAGAGACAGGCCTACAATGAGCAGTTCTTC. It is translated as CSVERQAYNEQFF.

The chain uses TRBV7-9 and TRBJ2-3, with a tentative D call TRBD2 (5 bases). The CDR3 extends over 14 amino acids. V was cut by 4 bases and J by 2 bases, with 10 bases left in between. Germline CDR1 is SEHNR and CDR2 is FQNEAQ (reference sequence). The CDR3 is CASSSGLFTDTQYF. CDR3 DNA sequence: TGTGCCAGCAGCTCCGGACTTTTCACAGATACGCAGTATTTT.

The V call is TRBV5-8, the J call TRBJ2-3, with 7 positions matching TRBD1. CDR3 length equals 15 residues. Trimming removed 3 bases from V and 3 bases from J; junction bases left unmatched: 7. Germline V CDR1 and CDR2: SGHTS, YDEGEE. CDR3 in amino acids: CASSSRQGLTDTQYF. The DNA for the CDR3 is TGTGCCAGCAGCTCTAGACAGGGTTTGACAGATACGCAGTATTTT. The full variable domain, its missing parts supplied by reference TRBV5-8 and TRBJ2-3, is EAGVTQSPTHLIKTRGQQATLRCSPISGHTSVYWYQQALGLGLQFLLWYDEGEERNRGNFPPRFSGRQFPNYSSELNVNALELEDSALYLCASSSRQGLTDTQYFGPGTRLTVL.

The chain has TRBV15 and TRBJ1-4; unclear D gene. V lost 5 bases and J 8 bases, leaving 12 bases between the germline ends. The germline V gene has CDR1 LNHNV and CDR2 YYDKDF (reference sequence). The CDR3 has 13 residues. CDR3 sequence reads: CATSGREEEKLFF. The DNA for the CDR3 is TGTGCCACCAGCGGGAGGGAGGAAGAAAAACTGTTTTTT. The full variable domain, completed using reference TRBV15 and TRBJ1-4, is DAMVIQNPRYQVTQFGKPVTLSCSQTLNHNVMYWYQQKSSQAPKLLFHYYDKDFNNEADTPDNFQSRRPNTSFCFLDIRSPGLGDTAMYLCATSGREEEKLFFGSGTQLSVL.

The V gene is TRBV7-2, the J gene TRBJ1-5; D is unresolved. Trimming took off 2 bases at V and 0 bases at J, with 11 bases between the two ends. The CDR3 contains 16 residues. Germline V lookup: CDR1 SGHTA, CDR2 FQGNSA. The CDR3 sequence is CASSLWAPFSNQPQHF. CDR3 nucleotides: TGTGCCAGCAGCTTATGGGCCCCTTTTAGCAATCAGCCCCAGCATTTT.

CDR3 sequence: CASSEEGQGVTEAFF. The CDR3 DNA sequence: TGTGCCAGCAGTGAGGAGGGACAGGGGGTAACTGAAGCTTTCTTT. The J gene is TRBJ1-1, the V gene TRBV6-1, with 11 bases fitting TRBD1. CDR3 length: 15 residues. Per germline, CDR1 MNHNS and CDR2 SASEGT. V gave up 3 bases and J gave up 5 bases; unmatched junction bases: 5.

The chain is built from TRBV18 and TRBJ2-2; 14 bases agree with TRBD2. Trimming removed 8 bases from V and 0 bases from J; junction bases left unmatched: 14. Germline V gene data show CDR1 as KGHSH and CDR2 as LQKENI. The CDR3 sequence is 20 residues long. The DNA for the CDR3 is TGTGCCAGCACTGCCTTGGGACTAGCGGGAGTGGTCTCGAACACCGGGGAGCTGTTTTTT. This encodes CASTALGLAGVVSNTGELFF.

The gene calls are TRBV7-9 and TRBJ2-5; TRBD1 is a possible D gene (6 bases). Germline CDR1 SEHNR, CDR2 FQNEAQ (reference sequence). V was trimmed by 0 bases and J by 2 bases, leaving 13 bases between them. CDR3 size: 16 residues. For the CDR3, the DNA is TGTGCCAGCAGCTTAGCCCCACAGGGCCCTCAAGAGACCCAGTACTTC. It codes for CASSLAPQGPQETQYF.

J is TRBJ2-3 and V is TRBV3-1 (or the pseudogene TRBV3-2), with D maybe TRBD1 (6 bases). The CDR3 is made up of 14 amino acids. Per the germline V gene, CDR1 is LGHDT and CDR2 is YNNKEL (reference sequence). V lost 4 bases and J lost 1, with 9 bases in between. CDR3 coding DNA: TGTGCCAGCAGCCCCCGGACAGGCACAGATACGCAGTATTTT. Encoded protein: CASSPRTGTDTQYF.

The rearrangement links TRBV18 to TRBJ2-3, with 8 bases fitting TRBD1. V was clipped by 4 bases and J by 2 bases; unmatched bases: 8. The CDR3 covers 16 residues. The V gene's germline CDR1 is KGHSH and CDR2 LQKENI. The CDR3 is CASSRTGSQDTDTQYF. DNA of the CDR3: TGTGCCAGCTCACGGACAGGGTCTCAAGACACAGATACGCAGTATTTT.

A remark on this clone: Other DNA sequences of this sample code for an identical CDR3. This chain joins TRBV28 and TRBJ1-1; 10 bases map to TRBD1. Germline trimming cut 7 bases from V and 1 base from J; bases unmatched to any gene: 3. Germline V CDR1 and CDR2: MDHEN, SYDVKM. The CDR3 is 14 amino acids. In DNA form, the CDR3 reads TGTGCCAGCATCCGACAGGGGGCGAACACTGAAGCTTTCTTT. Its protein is CASIRQGANTEAFF.

The CDR3 DNA sequence: TGTGCCAGTACCCTCCGACAGGGGCGGAATAGCAATCAGCCCCAGCATTTT. Translation gives CASTLRQGRNSNQPQHF. The chain carries TRBV19 and TRBJ1-5; 8 bases are a match to TRBD1. This CDR3 has 17 amino acids. The ends lost 7 bases at V and 0 bases at J; junction bases unmatched: 11. CDR1 LNHDA and CDR2 SQIVND come from the germline V gene (reference sequence). The full variable domain, with the rest looked up from reference TRBV19 and TRBJ1-5, is DGGITQSPKYLFRKEGQNVTLSCEQNLNHDAMYWYRQDPGQGLRLIYYSQIVNDFQKGDIAEGYSVSREKKESFPLTVTSAQKNPTAFYLCASTLRQGRNSNQPQHFGDGTRLSIL.

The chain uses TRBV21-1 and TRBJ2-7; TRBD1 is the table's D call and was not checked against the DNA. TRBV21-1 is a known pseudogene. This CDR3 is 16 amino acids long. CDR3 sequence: CASSKAPSARACEQYF. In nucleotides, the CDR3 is TGTGCCAGCAGCAAAGCACCTTCCGCCAGGGCTTGCGAGCAGTACTTC.

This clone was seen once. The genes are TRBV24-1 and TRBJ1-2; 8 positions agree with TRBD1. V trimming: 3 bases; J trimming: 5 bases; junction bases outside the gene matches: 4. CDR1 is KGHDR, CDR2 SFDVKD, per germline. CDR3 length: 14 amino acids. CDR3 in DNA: TGTGCCACCAGTGATCGGGACAGGATATATGGCTACACCTTC. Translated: CATSDRDRIYGYTF.

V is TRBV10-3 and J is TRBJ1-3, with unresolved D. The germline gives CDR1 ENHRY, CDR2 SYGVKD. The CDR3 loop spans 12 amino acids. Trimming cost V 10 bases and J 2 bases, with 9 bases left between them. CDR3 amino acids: CASGGTGNTIYF. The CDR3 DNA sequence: TGTGCCAGCGGAGGAACTGGAAACACCATATATTTT.

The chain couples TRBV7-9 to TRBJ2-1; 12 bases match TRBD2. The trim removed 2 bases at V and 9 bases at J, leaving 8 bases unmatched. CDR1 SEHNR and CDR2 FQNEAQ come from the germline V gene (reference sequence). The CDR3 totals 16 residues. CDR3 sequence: CASSLTLAGGRGEQFF. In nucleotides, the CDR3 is TGTGCCAGCAGCTTAACCCTAGCGGGAGGGCGGGGTGAGCAGTTCTTC.

CDR3 coding DNA: TGCAGCGTTGTGACGACGGAGGGGTACGAGCAGTACTTC. It translates to CSVVTTEGYEQYF. V usage is TRBV29-1 and J usage is TRBJ2-7; possible D gene TRBD2, 6 bases. Trimming stripped 4 bases from V and 4 bases from J, with 14 bases between. The CDR3 is made up of 13 amino acids. CDR1 is SQVTM, CDR2 ANQGSEA, per germline.

The CDR3 protein is CASTMGQDYEQYF. In DNA form, the CDR3 reads TGTGCCAGCACCATGGGACAGGACTACGAGCAGTACTTC. The rearrangement uses TRBV12-3 or TRBV12-4 and TRBJ2-7, with 8 bases lining up with TRBD1. The CDR3 contains 13 residues. V lost 7 bases, J lost 3 bases, and 5 bases stayed unmatched.

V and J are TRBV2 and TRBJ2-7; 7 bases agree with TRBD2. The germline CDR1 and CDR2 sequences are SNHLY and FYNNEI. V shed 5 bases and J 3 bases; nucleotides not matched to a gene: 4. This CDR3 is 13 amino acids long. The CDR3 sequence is CASSPTSIYEQYF. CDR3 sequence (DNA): TGTGCCAGCAGTCCGACTAGCATCTACGAGCAGTACTTC.

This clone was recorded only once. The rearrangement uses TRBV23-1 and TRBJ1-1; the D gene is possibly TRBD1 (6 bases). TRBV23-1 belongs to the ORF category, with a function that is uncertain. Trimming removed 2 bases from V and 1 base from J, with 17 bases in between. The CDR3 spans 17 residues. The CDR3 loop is CASSQPHPGHPNTEAFF. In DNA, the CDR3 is TGCGCCAGCAGTCAACCCCATCCGGGACACCCGAACACTGAAGCTTTCTTT.